Presented here are 22 T cell receptor beta chains from one specimen sequenced in a study of T cell changes during pregnancy in multiple sclerosis (dated by TCRdb to the late 2010s). The library was generated by the immunoSEQ multiplex PCR assay. Held by TCRdb, this immuneACCESS table contains in-frame sequences only and omits some clones. Under half of the omission traces to an unresolved V gene where checked; the cause of the rest is unknown. A total of around 22,000 clones appear in this sample, roughly 90% of them only once. The ten largest account for roughly 0.59% of the sample. This material consisted of CD4+ T cells from peripheral blood mononuclear cells, taken after pregnancy. These receptors came from a female donor in good health, enrolled as a control in a pregnancy study.

The gene calls are TRBV5-8 and TRBJ1-5; D is ambiguous. Trimming removed 2 bases from V and 5 bases from J, with 8 bases in between. This CDR3 has 13 residues. Germline loops: CDR1 SGHTS, CDR2 YDEGEE. CDR3: CASSFGMDQPQHF. The CDR3, as DNA: TGTGCCAGCAGCTTTGGCATGGATCAGCCCCAGCATTTT.

The V call is TRBV18, the J call TRBJ2-1, with TRBD1 matching over 7 bases. V was pared by 3 bases and J by 5 bases, with 1 base of the junction left unmatched. The CDR3 has 13 residues. Germline V lookup: CDR1 KGHSH, CDR2 LQKENI. The CDR3 loop reads CASSPGQNNEQFF. The CDR3 nucleotides read TGTGCCAGCTCACCGGGACAGAACAATGAGCAGTTCTTC.

The gene calls are TRBV18 and TRBJ2-3; 15 bases fit TRBD2. Trimming removed 0 bases from V and 5 bases from J; junction bases left unmatched: 0. The CDR3 totals 16 residues. Germline V gene sequence: CDR1 KGHSH, CDR2 LQKENI. Here the CDR3 reads CASSPPGLAGGDTQYF. DNA for the CDR3: TGTGCCAGCTCACCACCGGGACTAGCGGGGGGAGATACGCAGTATTTT.

The chain uses TRBV27 and TRBJ2-5; 11 positions match TRBD1. Judging by the DNA end, TRBJ2-7 fits better; the J call may be wrong. The CDR3 loop spans 15 amino acids. Germline V gives CDR1 MNHEY, CDR2 SMNVEV (reference sequence). CDR3 region: CASSFGDRGFYEQYF. DNA of the CDR3: TGTGCCAGCAGTTTTGGGGACAGGGGGTTCTACGAGCAGTACTTC.

The V gene is TRBV18, the J gene TRBJ2-5, with 10 bases that match TRBD2. Germline V gene data show CDR1 as KGHSH and CDR2 as LQKENI. V gave up 1 base and J gave up 4 bases; unmatched junction bases: 12. The CDR3 loop spans 18 amino acids. CDR3 bases: TGTGCCAGCTCACCACGATCTAGCGGGGGAAATTTGGGAGAGACCCAGTACTTC. Translated: CASSPRSSGGNLGETQYF.

A single count supports this clone. The gene calls are TRBV5-5 and TRBJ2-5; TRBD1 is a possible D gene (5 bases). Germline V gene lookup returns CDR1 SGHKS and CDR2 YYEKEE (reference sequence). Trimming left V 2 bases short and J 1 base short, with 12 bases between. The CDR3 is 15 amino acids. The CDR3 here is CASSLPGLGQETQYF. For the CDR3, the DNA is TGTGCCAGCAGCTTACCAGGGCTCGGCCAAGAGACCCAGTACTTC.

The chain couples TRBV30 to TRBJ1-4; 10 bases align to TRBD1. The CDR3 consists of 15 residues. V was clipped by 5 bases and J by 0 bases; unmatched bases: 3. Germline V CDR1 and CDR2: GTSNPN, SVGIG (reference sequence). The CDR3 DNA follows: TGTGCCTGGGGGACAGGGGTTTCAACTAATGAAAAACTGTTTTTT. Translated: CAWGTGVSTNEKLFF.

The gene calls are TRBV19 and TRBJ1-3; TRBD1 is a possible D gene (5 bases). The CDR3 is 14 amino acids. The V end was cut by 5 bases, the J end by 4 bases, with 12 bases between. CDR1 is LNHDA, CDR2 SQIVND, per germline (reference sequence). For the CDR3, the DNA is TGTGCCAGTAGTGTGACCAACAGGGGAAACACCATATATTTT. Amino acids: CASSVTNRGNTIYF.

This clone was observed once. The gene calls are TRBV7-2 and TRBJ2-7, with TRBD2 matching over 7 bases. Looked up from germline, CDR1 is SGHTA and CDR2 is FQGNSA. The V gene end was trimmed by 2 bases and the J gene end by 2 bases; junction bases not matched to a gene: 9. This CDR3 is built from 16 residues. The DNA of the CDR3 is TGTGCCAGCAGCTTATTAGCGGGCTCTATCCCCTACGAGCAGTACTTC. Translating gives CASSLLAGSIPYEQYF.

The chain is built from TRBV7-9 and TRBJ2-1; 9 bases align to TRBD2. V shed 5 bases and J 9 bases; nucleotides not matched to a gene: 14. The germline CDR1 and CDR2 sequences are SEHNR and FQNEAQ (reference sequence). The CDR3 contains 16 residues. The CDR3 DNA is TGTGCCAGCAGCCCCGGTGGGCTAGCGGGACGCAGTGAGCAGTTCTTC. Translating gives CASSPGGLAGRSEQFF.

The chain recombines TRBV25-1 with TRBJ2-1; a weak D match, TRBD2 (5 bases). The CDR3 contains 13 residues. CDR1 is MGHDK and CDR2 is SYGVNS in the germline V gene. Trimming pared 1 base from V and 9 bases from J, leaving 10 bases between. CDR3 nucleotides: TGTGCCAGCAGTGAATGGGAGAGAGGTGAGCAGTTCTTC. As protein: CASSEWERGEQFF.

V and J are TRBV7-3 and TRBJ2-1, with 8 bases identical to TRBD2. The CDR3 has 12 residues. After removal of 1 base from V and 10 bases from J, the junction contained 0 bases not matched to a gene. Germline CDR1 reads SGHTA; CDR2 reads FQGTGA. In nucleotides, the CDR3 is TGTGCCAGCAGCTTAAGCGGGGGGGAGCAGTTCTTC. This sequence encodes CASSLSGGEQFF.

The chain couples TRBV7-2 to TRBJ1-5; the match to TRBD1 covers 8 bases. The CDR3 has 13 residues. The ends lost 5 bases at V and 5 bases at J; junction bases unmatched: 2. Germline CDR1 reads SGHTA; CDR2 reads FQGNSA. The CDR3, as DNA: TGTGCCAGCAGCCTACAGGGGGATCAGCCCCAGCATTTT. This encodes CASSLQGDQPQHF.

The chain employs TRBV5-4 and TRBJ2-5; TRBD2 aligns across 9 bases. CDR3 length: 15 residues. V was clipped by 1 base and J by 5 bases; unmatched bases: 6. Germline V gene sequence: CDR1 SGHNT, CDR2 YYREEE (reference sequence). The CDR3 spells CASSLWLAGTETQYF. CDR3 sequence (DNA): TGTGCCAGCAGCTTGTGGCTAGCGGGAACTGAGACCCAGTACTTC.

The chain combines TRBV2 with TRBJ2-7; perhaps TRBD1 as D (6 bases). V lost 7 bases, J lost 0 bases, and 19 bases lay in between. The CDR3 runs 16 residues. Germline V lookup: CDR1 SNHLY, CDR2 FYNNEI. The CDR3: CASTLKDSQFSYEQYF. CDR3 nucleotides: TGTGCCAGCACCCTTAAGGACAGCCAGTTCTCCTACGAGCAGTACTTC. Full variable domain (rest looked up from reference TRBV2 and TRBJ2-7): EPEVTQTPSHQVTQMGQEVILRCVPISNHLYFYWYRQILGQKVEFLVSFYNNEISEKSEIFDDQFSVERPDGSNFTLKIRSTKLEDSAMYFCASTLKDSQFSYEQYFGPGTRLTVT.

This clone has just one count. This CDR3 reads CASSSGQGFEQFF. The CDR3 DNA follows: TGTGCCAGCAGCTCCGGACAGGGGTTCGAGCAGTTCTTC. The chain employs TRBV28 and TRBJ2-1; 9 bases are a match to TRBD1. The CDR3 has 13 residues. J lost 10 bases, V lost 6 bases, and 7 bases had no gene match. CDR1 MDHEN and CDR2 SYDVKM come from the germline V gene.

The chain links TRBV5-4 to TRBJ2-1; 10 bases align to TRBD2. This CDR3 contains 16 residues. J lost 6 bases, V lost 4 bases, and 10 bases had no gene match. Germline V gives CDR1 SGHNT, CDR2 YYREEE (reference sequence). CDR3 residues: CASSPPLAGRFNEQFF. In DNA, the CDR3 is TGTGCCAGCAGCCCTCCACTAGCGGGACGGTTCAATGAGCAGTTCTTC.

The CDR3 DNA sequence: TGTGCCAGCAGAAGCGGACTAGCGGGGAACACCGGGGAGCTGTTTTTT. Residues: CASRSGLAGNTGELFF. The rearrangement uses TRBV14 and TRBJ2-2; TRBD2 matches at 11 bases. V lost 6 bases to trimming and J lost 1 base; unmatched junction nucleotides: 4. Germline V gene sequence: CDR1 SGHDN, CDR2 FVKESK. The CDR3 runs 16 residues.

This sequence joins TRBV5-1 and TRBJ2-2; TRBD2 is a possible D gene (6 bases). The V gene lost 0 bases and the J gene lost 0 bases, with 9 bases spanning the gap. This CDR3 has 16 amino acids. The V gene's germline CDR1 is SGHRS and CDR2 YFSETQ. CDR3 sequence: CASSLAGGTNTGELFF. CDR3 bases: TGCGCCAGCAGCTTGGCCGGAGGGACGAACACCGGGGAGCTGTTTTTT.

The rearrangement uses TRBV28 and TRBJ2-5, with TRBD2 matching 10 bases. With 6 bases clipped from V and 9 bases from J, the junction kept 10 bases outside the gene matches. The CDR3 consists of 14 residues. Germline lookup yields CDR1 MDHEN and CDR2 SYDVKM. As DNA, the CDR3 is TGTGCCAGCAGAGCGGGGGGGGCCGTGTGGGCCCAGTACTTC. Translation: CASRAGGAVWAQYF.

This chain links TRBV27 with TRBJ2-6, with D unclear. The CDR3 spans 16 residues. Trimming left V 8 bases short and J 4 bases short, with 18 bases between. CDR1 MNHEY and CDR2 SMNVEV come from the germline V gene (reference sequence). The CDR3 DNA is TGTGCCAGCGGCCACCGAATGCGTAGCGGGGCCAACGTCCTGACTTTC. It is translated as CASGHRMRSGANVLTF.

The J gene is TRBJ2-2, the V gene TRBV10-3; TRBD1 aligns across 9 bases. Trimming at V came to 5 bases and at J to 2 bases, leaving 6 bases not matched to a gene. CDR3 length: 16 residues. Germline CDR1 and CDR2: ENHRY and SYGVKD. This chain's CDR3 is CAISITGGTNTGELFF. The DNA of the CDR3 is TGTGCCATCAGTATAACAGGGGGCACAAACACCGGGGAGCTGTTTTTT.